This T cell receptor beta chain was identified during a study of T cell responses to AZD1222 COVID-19 vaccine. For this clone: Its antigen is unidentified.

Second-dose intervals near 4 or 12 weeks were combined. Study results and caveats: Rises in breadth and depth of Spike-specific TCRs came after two AZD1222 doses. Possibly, clonal diversity was underestimated; donors were largely white British and included more females. Dominant at 160-218 and 743-854, vaccine-associated CD4 TCRs also spanned spike.

Here immunoSEQ multiplex PCR was the method, and the copy in TCRdb shows in-frame clones only, minus some. The data show approximately 140,000 clones, with under 95% seen just once and approximately 3.4% held by the top ten. V lost 3 bases, J lost 2 bases, and 9 bases lay in between. Germline V gene sequence: CDR1 SQVTM, CDR2 ANQGSEA. The CDR3 has 13 residues. The material was peripheral blood, obtained 28 days after the second AZD1222 dose. The chain combines TRBV29-1 with TRBJ2-3; tentative D call: TRBD2 (6 bases). This receptor was taken from an adult who received the AZD1222 COVID-19 vaccine. The DNA for the CDR3 is TGCAGCGTTGACGTGGGACTCACAGATACGCAGTATTTT. As protein: CSVDVGLTDTQYF.